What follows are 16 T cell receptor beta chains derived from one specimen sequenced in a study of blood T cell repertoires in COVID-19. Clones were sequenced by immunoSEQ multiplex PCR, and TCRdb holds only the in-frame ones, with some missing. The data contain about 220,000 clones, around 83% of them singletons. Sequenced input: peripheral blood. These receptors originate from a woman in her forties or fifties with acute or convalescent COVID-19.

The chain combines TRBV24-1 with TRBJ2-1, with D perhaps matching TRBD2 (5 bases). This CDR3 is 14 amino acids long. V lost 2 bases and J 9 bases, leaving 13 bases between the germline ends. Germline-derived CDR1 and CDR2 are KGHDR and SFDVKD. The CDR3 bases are TGTGCCACCAGTGATTCCTCTAGACGGGGTGAGCAGTTCTTC. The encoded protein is CATSDSSRRGEQFF.

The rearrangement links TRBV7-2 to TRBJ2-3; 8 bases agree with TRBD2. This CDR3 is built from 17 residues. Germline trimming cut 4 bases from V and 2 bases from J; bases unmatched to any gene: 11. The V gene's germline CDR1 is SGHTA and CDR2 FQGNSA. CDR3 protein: CASSSQPGLEFTDTQYF. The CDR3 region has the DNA TGTGCCAGCAGCTCTCAGCCGGGACTAGAGTTCACAGATACGCAGTATTTT.

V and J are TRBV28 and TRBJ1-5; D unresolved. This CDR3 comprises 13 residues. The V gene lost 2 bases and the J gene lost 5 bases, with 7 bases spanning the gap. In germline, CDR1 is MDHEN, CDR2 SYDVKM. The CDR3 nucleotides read TGTGCCAGCAGTTTAAGAGGGCATCAGCCCCAGCATTTT. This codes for CASSLRGHQPQHF. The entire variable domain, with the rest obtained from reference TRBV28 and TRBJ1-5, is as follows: DVKVTQSSRYLVKRTGEKVFLECVQDMDHENMFWYRQDPGLGLRLIYFSYDVKMKEKGDIPEGYSVSREKKERFSLILESASTNQTSMYLCASSLRGHQPQHFGDGTRLSIL.

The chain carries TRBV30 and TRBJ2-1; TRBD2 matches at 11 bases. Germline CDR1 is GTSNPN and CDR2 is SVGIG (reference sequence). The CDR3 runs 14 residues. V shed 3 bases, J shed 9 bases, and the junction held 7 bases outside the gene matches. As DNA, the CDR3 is TGTGCCTGGAGGTTAGCGGGAGGGCCTGGTGAGCAGTTCTTC. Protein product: CAWRLAGGPGEQFF. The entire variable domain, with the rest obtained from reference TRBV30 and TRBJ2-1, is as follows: SQTIHQWPATLVQPVGSPLSLECTVEGTSNPNLYWYRQAAGRGLQLLFYSVGIGQISSEVPQNLSASRPQDRQFILSSKKLLLSDSGFYLCAWRLAGGPGEQFFGPGTRLTVL.

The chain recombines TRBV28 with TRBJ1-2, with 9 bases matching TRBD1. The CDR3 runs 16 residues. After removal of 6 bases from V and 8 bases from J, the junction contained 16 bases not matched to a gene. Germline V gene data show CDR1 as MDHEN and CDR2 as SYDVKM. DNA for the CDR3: TGTGCCAGCAGATTGGGGGGACAGGGTGTCTTATGGGGCTACACCTTC. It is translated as CASRLGGQGVLWGYTF.

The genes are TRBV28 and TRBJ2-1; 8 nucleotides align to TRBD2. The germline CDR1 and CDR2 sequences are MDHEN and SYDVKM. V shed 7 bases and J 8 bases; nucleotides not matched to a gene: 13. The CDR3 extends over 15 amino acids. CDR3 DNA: TGTGCCAGCATAGGTTTGGCGGGAGGCCGGGATGAGCAGTTCTTC. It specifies CASIGLAGGRDEQFF.

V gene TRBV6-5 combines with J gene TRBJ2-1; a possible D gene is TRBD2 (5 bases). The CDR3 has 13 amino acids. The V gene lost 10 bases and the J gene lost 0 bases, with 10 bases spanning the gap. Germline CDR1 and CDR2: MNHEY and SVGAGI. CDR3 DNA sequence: TGTGCCACCGCGGACTTCTCCTACAATGAGCAGTTCTTC. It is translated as CATADFSYNEQFF.

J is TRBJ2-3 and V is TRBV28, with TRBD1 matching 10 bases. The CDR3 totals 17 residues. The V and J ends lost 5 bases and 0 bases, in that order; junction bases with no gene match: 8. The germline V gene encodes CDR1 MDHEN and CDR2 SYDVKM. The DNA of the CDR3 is TGTGCCAGCAGTCCCGGACAGGGGGGCCCTAGCACAGATACGCAGTATTTT. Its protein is CASSPGQGGPSTDTQYF. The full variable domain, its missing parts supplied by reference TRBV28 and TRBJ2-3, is DVKVTQSSRYLVKRTGEKVFLECVQDMDHENMFWYRQDPGLGLRLIYFSYDVKMKEKGDIPEGYSVSREKKERFSLILESASTNQTSMYLCASSPGQGGPSTDTQYFGPGTRLTVL.

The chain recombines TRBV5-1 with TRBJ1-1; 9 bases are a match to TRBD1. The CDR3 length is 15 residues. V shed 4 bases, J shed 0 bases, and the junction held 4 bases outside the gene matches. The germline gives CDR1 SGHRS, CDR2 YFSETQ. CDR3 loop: CASSRQGELNTEAFF. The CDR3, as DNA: TGCGCCAGCAGCCGACAGGGGGAGTTGAACACTGAAGCTTTCTTT. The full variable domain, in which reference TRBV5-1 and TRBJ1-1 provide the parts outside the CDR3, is KAGVTQTPRYLIKTRGQQVTLSCSPISGHRSVSWYQQTPGQGLQFLFEYFSETQRNKGNFPGRFSGRQFSNSRSEMNVSTLELGDSALYLCASSRQGELNTEAFFGQGTRLTVV.

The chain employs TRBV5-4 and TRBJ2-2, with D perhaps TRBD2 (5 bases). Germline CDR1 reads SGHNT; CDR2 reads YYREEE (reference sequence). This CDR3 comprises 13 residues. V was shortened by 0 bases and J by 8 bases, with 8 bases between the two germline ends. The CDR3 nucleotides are TGTGCCAGCAGCTTGGAGACGGGAGGGGAGCTGTTTTTT. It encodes CASSLETGGELFF.

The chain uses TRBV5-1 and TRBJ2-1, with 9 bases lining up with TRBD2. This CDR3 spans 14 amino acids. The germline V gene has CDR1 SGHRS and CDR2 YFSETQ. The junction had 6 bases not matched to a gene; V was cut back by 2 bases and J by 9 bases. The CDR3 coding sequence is TGCGCCAGCAGCTTAGGCGGGAGGGCCGGTGAGCAGTTCTTC. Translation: CASSLGGRAGEQFF.

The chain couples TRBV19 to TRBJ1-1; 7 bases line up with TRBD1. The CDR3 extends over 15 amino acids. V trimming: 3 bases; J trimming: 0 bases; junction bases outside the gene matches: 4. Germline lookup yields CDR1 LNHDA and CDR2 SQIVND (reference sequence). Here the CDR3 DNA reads TGTGCCAGTAGTATCGACAGGGCTTTGAACACTGAAGCTTTCTTT. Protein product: CASSIDRALNTEAFF.

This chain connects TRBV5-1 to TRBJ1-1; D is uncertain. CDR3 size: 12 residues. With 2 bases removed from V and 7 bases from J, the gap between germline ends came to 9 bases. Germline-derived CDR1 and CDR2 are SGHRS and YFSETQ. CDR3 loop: CASSFDVSEAFF. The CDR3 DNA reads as TGCGCCAGCAGCTTTGATGTCAGTGAAGCTTTCTTT. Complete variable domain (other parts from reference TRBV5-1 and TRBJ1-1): KAGVTQTPRYLIKTRGQQVTLSCSPISGHRSVSWYQQTPGQGLQFLFEYFSETQRNKGNFPGRFSGRQFSNSRSEMNVSTLELGDSALYLCASSFDVSEAFFGQGTRLTVV.

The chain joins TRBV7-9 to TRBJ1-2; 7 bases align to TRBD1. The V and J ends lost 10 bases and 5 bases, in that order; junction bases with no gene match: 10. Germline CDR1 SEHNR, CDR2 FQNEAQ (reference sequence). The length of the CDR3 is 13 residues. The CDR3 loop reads CATPGQLLYGYTF. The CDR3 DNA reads TGTGCCACCCCGGGACAGCTCCTATATGGCTACACCTTC.

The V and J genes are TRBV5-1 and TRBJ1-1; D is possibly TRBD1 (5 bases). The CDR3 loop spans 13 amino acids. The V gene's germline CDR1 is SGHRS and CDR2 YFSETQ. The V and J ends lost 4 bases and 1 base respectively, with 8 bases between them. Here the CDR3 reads CASSVDRNTEAFF. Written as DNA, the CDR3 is TGCGCCAGCAGCGTAGACAGGAACACTGAAGCTTTCTTT.

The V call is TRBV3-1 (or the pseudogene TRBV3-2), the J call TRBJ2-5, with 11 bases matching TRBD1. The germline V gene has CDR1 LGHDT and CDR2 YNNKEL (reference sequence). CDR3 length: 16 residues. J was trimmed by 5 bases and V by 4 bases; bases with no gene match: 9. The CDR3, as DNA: TGTGCCAGCAGCCGCCCCGGACAGGGGGCGTCTGAGACCCAGTACTTC. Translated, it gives CASSRPGQGASETQYF.